This T cell receptor beta chain was captured in a study of T cell responses to AZD1222 COVID-19 vaccine. CDR3 length: 13 residues. Germline V CDR1 and CDR2: MGHRA, YSYEKL. Trimming left V 4 bases short and J 5 bases short, with 11 bases between. Study-wide findings and caveats: Sampling that yielded the repertoires occurred only after the peak T cell response.

This clone was seen a handful of times. Its antigen remains unidentified. The table came from immunoSEQ multiplex PCR; TCRdb's copy has only in-frame clones and leaves some out. This sample has over 110,000 clones, with roughly 89% found just once. The sequence came from an adult in good health. Specimen: peripheral blood, collected on day 0 of AZD1222 vaccination. The chain carries TRBV4-1 and TRBJ1-1; D is unclear. In DNA, the CDR3 is TGCGCCAGCAGCCCCGGAATTGCGACTGAAGCTTTCTTT. Protein sequence: CASSPGIATEAFF.